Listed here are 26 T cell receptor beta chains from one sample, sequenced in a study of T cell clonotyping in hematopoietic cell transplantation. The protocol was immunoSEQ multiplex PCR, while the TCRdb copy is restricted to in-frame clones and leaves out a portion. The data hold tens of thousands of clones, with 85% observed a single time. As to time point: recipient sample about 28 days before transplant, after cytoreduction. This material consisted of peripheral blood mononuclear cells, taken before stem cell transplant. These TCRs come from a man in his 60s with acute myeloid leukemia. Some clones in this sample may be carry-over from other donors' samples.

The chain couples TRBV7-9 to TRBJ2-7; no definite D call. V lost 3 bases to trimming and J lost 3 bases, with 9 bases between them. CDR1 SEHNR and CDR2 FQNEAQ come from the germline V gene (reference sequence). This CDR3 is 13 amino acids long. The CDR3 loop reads CASSFPENYEQYF. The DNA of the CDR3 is TGTGCCAGCAGCTTTCCAGAAAACTACGAGCAGTACTTC.

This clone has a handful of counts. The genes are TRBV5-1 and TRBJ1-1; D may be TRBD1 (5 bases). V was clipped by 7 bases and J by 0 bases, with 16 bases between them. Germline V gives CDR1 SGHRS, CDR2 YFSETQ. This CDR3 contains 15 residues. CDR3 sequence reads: CASADETAMNTEAFF. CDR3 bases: TGCGCCAGCGCCGATGAGACAGCAATGAACACTGAAGCTTTCTTT.

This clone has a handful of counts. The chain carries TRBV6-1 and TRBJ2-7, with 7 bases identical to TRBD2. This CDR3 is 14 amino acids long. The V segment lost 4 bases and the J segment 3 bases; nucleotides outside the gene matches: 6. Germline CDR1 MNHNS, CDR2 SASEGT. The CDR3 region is CASSAGTNNYEQYF. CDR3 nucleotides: TGTGCCAGCAGTGCCGGGACTAACAACTACGAGCAGTACTTC.

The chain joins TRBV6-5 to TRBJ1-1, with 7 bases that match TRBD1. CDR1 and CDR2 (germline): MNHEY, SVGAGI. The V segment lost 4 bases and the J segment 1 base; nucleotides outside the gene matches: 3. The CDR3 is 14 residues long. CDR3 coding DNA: TGTGCCAGCAGTTCCAGGACAGGGAACACTGAAGCTTTCTTT. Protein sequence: CASSSRTGNTEAFF.

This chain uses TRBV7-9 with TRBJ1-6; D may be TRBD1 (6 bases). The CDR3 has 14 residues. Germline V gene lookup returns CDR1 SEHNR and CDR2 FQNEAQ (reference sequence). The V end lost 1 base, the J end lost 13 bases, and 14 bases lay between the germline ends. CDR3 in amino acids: CASSLVSGEAPLHF. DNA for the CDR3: TGTGCCAGCAGCTTAGTTTCAGGGGAGGCGCCCCTCCACTTT.

The CDR3 sequence is CASSLGYSGNTIYF. The CDR3 bases are TGTGCCAGCAGCTTAGGATATTCTGGAAACACCATATATTTT. The chain carries TRBV7-2 and TRBJ1-3; no clear D. The CDR3 is 14 residues long. Per germline, CDR1 SGHTA and CDR2 FQGNSA. V was trimmed by 1 base and J by 1 base, leaving 5 bases between them.

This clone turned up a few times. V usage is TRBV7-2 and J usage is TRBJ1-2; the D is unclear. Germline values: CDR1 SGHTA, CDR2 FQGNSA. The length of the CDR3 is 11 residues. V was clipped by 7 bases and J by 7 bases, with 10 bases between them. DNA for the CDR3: TGTGCCAGCACCCGTGGGGTTGGCTACACCTTC. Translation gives CASTRGVGYTF. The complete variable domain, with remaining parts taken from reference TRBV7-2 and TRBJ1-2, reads GAGVSQSPSNKVTEKGKDVELRCDPISGHTALYWYRQSLGQGLEFLIYFQGNSAPDKSGLPSDRFSAERTGGSVSTLTIQRTQQEDSAVYLCASTRGVGYTFGSGTRLTVV.

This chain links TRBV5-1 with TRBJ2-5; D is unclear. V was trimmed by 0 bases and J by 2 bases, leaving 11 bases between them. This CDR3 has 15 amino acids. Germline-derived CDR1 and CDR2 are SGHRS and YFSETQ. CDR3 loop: CASSLDVGEQETQYF. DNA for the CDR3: TGCGCCAGCAGCTTGGATGTCGGAGAGCAAGAGACCCAGTACTTC.

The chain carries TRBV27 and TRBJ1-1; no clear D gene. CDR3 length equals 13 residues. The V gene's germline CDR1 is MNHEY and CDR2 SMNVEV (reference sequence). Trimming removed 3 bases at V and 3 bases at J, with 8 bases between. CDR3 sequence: CASSFNWDTEAFF. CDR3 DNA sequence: TGTGCCAGCAGTTTTAATTGGGACACTGAAGCTTTCTTT.

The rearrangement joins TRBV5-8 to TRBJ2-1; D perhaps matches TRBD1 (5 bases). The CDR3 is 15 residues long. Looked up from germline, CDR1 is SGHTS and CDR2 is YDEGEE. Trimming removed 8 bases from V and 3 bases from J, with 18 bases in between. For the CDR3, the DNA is TGTGCCAGAGTGGGCAGAGGACAATTCTACAATGAGCAGTTCTTC. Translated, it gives CARVGRGQFYNEQFF.

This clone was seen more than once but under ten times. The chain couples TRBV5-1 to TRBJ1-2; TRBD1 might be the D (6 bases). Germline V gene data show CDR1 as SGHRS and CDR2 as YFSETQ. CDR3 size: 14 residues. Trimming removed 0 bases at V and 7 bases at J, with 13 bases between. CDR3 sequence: CASSLGGGRGGYTF. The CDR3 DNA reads TGCGCCAGCAGCTTGGGTGGGGGCCGCGGTGGCTACACCTTC. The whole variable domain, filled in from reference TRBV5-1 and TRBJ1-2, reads KAGVTQTPRYLIKTRGQQVTLSCSPISGHRSVSWYQQTPGQGLQFLFEYFSETQRNKGNFPGRFSGRQFSNSRSEMNVSTLELGDSALYLCASSLGGGRGGYTFGSGTRLTVV.

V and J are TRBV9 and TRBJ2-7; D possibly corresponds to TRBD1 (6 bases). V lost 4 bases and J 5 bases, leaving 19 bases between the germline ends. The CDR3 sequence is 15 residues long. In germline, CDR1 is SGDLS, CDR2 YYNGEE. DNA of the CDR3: TGTGCCAGCAGCCCCTTTCCCTACAGGGCTAACGAGCAGTACTTC. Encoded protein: CASSPFPYRANEQYF. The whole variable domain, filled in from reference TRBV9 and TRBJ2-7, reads DSGVTQTPKHLITATGQRVTLRCSPRSGDLSVYWYQQSLDQGLQFLIQYYNGEERAKGNILERFSAQQFPDLHSELNLSSLELGDSALYFCASSPFPYRANEQYFGPGTRLTVT.

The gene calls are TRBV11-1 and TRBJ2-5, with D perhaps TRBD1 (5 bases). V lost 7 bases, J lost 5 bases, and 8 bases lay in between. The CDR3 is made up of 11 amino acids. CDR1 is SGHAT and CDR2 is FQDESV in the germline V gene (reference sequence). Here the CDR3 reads CASTQGETQYF. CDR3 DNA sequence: TGTGCCAGCACTCAGGGCGAGACCCAGTACTTC.

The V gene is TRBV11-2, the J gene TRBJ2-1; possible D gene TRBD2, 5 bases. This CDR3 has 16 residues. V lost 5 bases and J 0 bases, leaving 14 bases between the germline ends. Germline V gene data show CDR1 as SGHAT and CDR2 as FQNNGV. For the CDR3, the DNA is TGTGCCAGCAGCCCACTAACTGGGAGCTCCTACAATGAGCAGTTCTTC. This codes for CASSPLTGSSYNEQFF.

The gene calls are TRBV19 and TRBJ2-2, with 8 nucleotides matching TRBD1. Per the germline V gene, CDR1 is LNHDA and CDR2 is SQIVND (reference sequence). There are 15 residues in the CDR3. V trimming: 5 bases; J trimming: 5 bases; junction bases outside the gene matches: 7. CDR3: CASSPPGQATGELFF. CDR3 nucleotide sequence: TGTGCCAGTAGTCCCCCGGGACAGGCGACCGGGGAGCTGTTTTTT.

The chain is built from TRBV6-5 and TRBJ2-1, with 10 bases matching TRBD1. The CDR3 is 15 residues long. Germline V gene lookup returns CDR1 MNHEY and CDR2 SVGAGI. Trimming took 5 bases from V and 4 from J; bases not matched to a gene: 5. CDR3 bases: TGTGCCAGCAGTAGGACAGGGGGTCGTTACAATGAGCAGTTCTTC. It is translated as CASSRTGGRYNEQFF.

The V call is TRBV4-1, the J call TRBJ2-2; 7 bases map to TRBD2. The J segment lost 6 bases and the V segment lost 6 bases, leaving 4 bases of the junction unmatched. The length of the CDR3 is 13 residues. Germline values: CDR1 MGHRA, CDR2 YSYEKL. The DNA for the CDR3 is TGCGCCAGCAGAGAGAGCGGGGCCGGGGAGCTGTTTTTT. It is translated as CASRESGAGELFF.

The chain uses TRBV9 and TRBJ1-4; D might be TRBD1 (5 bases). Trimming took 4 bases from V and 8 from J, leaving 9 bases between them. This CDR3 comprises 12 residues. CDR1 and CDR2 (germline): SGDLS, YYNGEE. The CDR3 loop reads CASSLDTEKLFF. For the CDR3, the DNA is TGTGCCAGCAGCCTGGACACCGAAAAACTGTTTTTT.

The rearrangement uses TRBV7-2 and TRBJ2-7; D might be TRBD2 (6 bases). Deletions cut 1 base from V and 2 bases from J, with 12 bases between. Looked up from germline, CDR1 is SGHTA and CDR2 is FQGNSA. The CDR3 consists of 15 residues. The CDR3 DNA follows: TGTGCCAGCAGCTTAGGACCGGCGGGGACCTACGAGCAGTACTTC. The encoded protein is CASSLGPAGTYEQYF.

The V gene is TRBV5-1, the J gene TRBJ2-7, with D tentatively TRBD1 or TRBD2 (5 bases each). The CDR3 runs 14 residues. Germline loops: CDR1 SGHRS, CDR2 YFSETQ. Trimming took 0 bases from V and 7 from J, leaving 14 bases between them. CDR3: CASSLVGDLLEQYF. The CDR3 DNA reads TGCGCCAGCAGCTTGGTGGGGGACCTACTGGAGCAGTACTTC.

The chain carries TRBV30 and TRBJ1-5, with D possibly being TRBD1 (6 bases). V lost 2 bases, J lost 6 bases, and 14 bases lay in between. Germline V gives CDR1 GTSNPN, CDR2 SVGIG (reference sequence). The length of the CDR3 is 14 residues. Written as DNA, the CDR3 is TGTGCCTGGAGTTTGAACAGGGATGGTCAGCCCCAGCATTTT. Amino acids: CAWSLNRDGQPQHF.

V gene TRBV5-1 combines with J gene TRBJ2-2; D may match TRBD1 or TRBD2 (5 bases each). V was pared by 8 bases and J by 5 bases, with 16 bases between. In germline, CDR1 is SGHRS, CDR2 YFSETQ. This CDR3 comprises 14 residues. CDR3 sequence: CASSRNGATGELFF. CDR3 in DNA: TGCGCCAGTTCCCGGAACGGGGCTACCGGGGAGCTGTTTTTT. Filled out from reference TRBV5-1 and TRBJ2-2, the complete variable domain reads KAGVTQTPRYLIKTRGQQVTLSCSPISGHRSVSWYQQTPGQGLQFLFEYFSETQRNKGNFPGRFSGRQFSNSRSEMNVSTLELGDSALYLCASSRNGATGELFFGEGSRLTVL.

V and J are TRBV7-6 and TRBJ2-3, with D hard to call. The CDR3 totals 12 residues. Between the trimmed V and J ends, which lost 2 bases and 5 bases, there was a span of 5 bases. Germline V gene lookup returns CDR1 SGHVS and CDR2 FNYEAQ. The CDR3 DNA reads TGTGCCAGCAGCTTACCTCAAGATACGCAGTATTTT. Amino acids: CASSLPQDTQYF.

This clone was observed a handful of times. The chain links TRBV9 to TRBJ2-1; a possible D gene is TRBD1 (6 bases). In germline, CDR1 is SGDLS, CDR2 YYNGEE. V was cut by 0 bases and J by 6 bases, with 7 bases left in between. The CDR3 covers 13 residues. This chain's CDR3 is CASSVDRVNEQFF. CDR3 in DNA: TGTGCCAGCAGCGTAGACAGGGTCAATGAGCAGTTCTTC. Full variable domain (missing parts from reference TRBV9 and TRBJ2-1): DSGVTQTPKHLITATGQRVTLRCSPRSGDLSVYWYQQSLDQGLQFLIQYYNGEERAKGNILERFSAQQFPDLHSELNLSSLELGDSALYFCASSVDRVNEQFFGPGTRLTVL.

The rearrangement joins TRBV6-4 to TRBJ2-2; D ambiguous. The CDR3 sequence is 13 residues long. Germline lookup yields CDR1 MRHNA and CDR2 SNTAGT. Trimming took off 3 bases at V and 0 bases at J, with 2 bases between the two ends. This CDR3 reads CASSEPNTGELFF. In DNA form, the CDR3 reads TGTGCCAGCAGTGAGCCGAACACCGGGGAGCTGTTTTTT.

In DNA, the CDR3 is TGCAGCGTGTACCGGGACAGCCACCGAGGGGGGAACACTGAAGCTTTCTTT. The encoded protein is CSVYRDSHRGGNTEAFF. The chain links TRBV29-1 to TRBJ1-1; 7 positions match TRBD1. V trimming: 6 bases; J trimming: 1 base; junction bases outside the gene matches: 17. CDR1 and CDR2 (germline): SQVTM, ANQGSEA. The length of the CDR3 is 17 residues.